The rows below give T cell receptor beta chains drawn from one sample of a study of beta chain features in type 1 diabetes. The repertoire was sequenced with immunoSEQ multiplex PCR; TCRdb's copy has only in-frame clones and lacks some. Found here are 390,000 or so clones, over 11% of them singletons; the top ten hold under 0.04%. The sample comprised naive CD4+ T cells from blood. These receptors were taken from a man between 25 and 39 years old in good health. Both conserved end residues are part of each CDR3. A D gene is named only where the DNA matches it firmly. Rows may omit the clone size; those that give it use once, few, many or a size class.

>.|TRBV6-5|.|TRBJ2-2
CASSRLTAGELFF
TGTGCCAGCAGTCGTTTGACAGCCGGGGAGCTGTTTTTT
>TRBD1|TRBV28|few|TRBJ2-3
CASSSGQGALDTQYF
TGTGCCAGCAGTTCGGGACAGGGGGCCTTAGATACGCAGTATTTT
>.|TRBV10-3|.|TRBJ2-1
CAISFGDSSDEQFF
TGTGCCATCAGTTTCGGAGACTCCTCGGATGAGCAGTTCTTC
>.|TRBV6-5|few|TRBJ2-3
CASSPQTDTQYF
TGTGCCAGCAGTCCACAGACAGATACGCAGTATTTT
>.|TRBV6-6|.|TRBJ2-1
CASRKGRLGYEQFF
TGTGCCAGCCGAAAGGGACGTCTTGGTTATGAGCAGTTCTTC
>TRBD1|TRBV5-1|few|TRBJ2-3
CASNSGTGTDTQYF
TGCGCCAGCAACTCCGGGACAGGCACAGATACGCAGTATTTT
>TRBD1|TRBV30|.|TRBJ1-1
CAWSLDRERMNTEAFF
TGTGCCTGGAGCCTTGACAGGGAGAGGATGAACACTGAAGCTTTCTTT
>.|TRBV9|few|TRBJ2-6
CASSAERGSGANVLTF
TGTGCCAGCAGCGCAGAAAGGGGCTCTGGGGCCAACGTCCTGACTTTC
>.|TRBV29-1|few|TRBJ2-5
CSVEVGVALTETQYF
TGCAGCGTTGAGGTCGGGGTTGCGCTAACAGAGACCCAGTACTTC
>.|TRBV18|.|TRBJ2-2
CASSPSTNTGELFF
TGTGCCAGCTCACCATCGACGAACACCGGGGAGCTGTTTTTT
>.|TRBV29-1|many|TRBJ2-4
CSVAHGILAKNIQYF
TGCAGCGTTGCTCACGGAATACTGGCCAAAAACATTCAGTACTTC
>.|TRBV5-1|.|TRBJ2-7
CASSWGDPPYEQYF
TGCGCCAGCAGCTGGGGGGACCCGCCATACGAGCAGTACTTC
>.|TRBV7-2|few|TRBJ1-4
CASSHRTVNYEKLFF
TGTGCCAGCAGCCATCGGACAGTCAACTATGAAAAACTGTTTTTT
>.|TRBV7-2|.|TRBJ1-2
CASSSSLGVYGYTF
TGTGCCAGCAGCTCCTCCCTCGGGGTCTATGGCTACACCTTC
>.|TRBV30|.|TRBJ1-1
CAWTNGQRRAWSNTEAFF
TGTGCCTGGACAAACGGGCAGCGCAGGGCATGGTCGAACACTGAAGCTTTCTTT
>.|TRBV6-6|.|TRBJ1-6
CASSYRGGTYNSPLHF
TGTGCCAGCAGTTACCGGGGTGGGACCTATAATTCACCCCTCCACTTT
>.|TRBV29-1|.|TRBJ1-1
CSVENTGKNTEAFF
TGCAGCGTTGAAAACACCGGGAAGAACACTGAAGCTTTCTTT
>.|TRBV29-1|.|TRBJ2-3
CSVGGRAAADTQYF
TGCAGCGTTGGCGGGCGGGCTGCGGCAGATACGCAGTATTTT
>.|TRBV30|.|TRBJ1-2
CAWSVVGTYGYTF
TGTGCCTGGAGTGTCGTGGGAACCTATGGCTACACCTTC
>.|TRBV9|.|TRBJ1-4
CASSAFGRRNEKLFF
TGTGCCAGCAGCGCCTTCGGACGCCGAAATGAAAAACTGTTTTTT
>TRBD2|TRBV18|.|TRBJ2-1
CASSRETSGPRSYNEQFF
TGTGCCAGCTCACGCGAGACTAGCGGCCCCCGCTCCTACAATGAGCAGTTCTTC
>.|TRBV10-3|many|TRBJ2-1
CAIGGTYNEQFF
TGTGCCATCGGGGGGACCTACAATGAGCAGTTCTTC
>.|TRBV4-3|few|TRBJ2-4
CASSQDGSFAKNIQYF
TGCGCCAGCAGCCAAGATGGGTCGTTTGCCAAAAACATTCAGTACTTC
>TRBD2|TRBV5-1|few|TRBJ2-1
CASSLEPSGSHEQFF
TGCGCCAGCAGCTTGGAGCCTAGCGGGAGCCATGAGCAGTTCTTC
>.|TRBV29-1|once|TRBJ2-1
CSGEVWGATYNEQFF
TGCAGCGGTGAAGTTTGGGGGGCGACCTACAATGAGCAGTTCTTC
>.|TRBV29-1|.|TRBJ2-3
CSEQENTDTQYF
TGCAGCGAACAGGAGAACACAGATACGCAGTATTTT
>.|TRBV9|.|TRBJ1-5
CASSLHQFNQPQHF
TGTGCCAGCAGCCTCCACCAATTCAATCAGCCCCAGCATTTT
>.|TRBV5-4|.|TRBJ2-5
CASTLKGPQKETQYF
TGTGCCAGCACCTTGAAAGGACCTCAGAAAGAGACCCAGTACTTC
>.|TRBV5-1|.|TRBJ2-3
CASSLAASTDTQYF
TGCGCCAGCAGCTTGGCAGCCTCCACAGATACGCAGTATTTT
>.|TRBV7-9|few|TRBJ2-5
CASAPWLTVGETQYF
TGTGCCAGCGCTCCATGGTTGACAGTGGGAGAGACCCAGTACTTC
>TRBD2|TRBV7-2|.|TRBJ2-5
CASSPRSGSIETQYF
TGTGCCAGCAGCCCCAGGAGCGGGAGCATAGAGACCCAGTACTTC
>.|TRBV5-1|.|TRBJ1-2
CASSQNFREEGYTF
TGCGCCAGCAGTCAGAATTTCAGGGAAGAGGGCTACACCTTC
>.|TRBV19|few|TRBJ2-1
CASSFTSRSYNEQFF
TGTGCCAGTAGTTTCACCTCTCGCTCCTACAATGAGCAGTTCTTC
>.|TRBV2|few|TRBJ2-5
CASRGGLRETQYF
TGTGCCAGTAGAGGTGGTTTAAGAGAGACCCAGTACTTC
>.|TRBV7-2|few|TRBJ2-7
CASSYTGSYEQYF
TGTGCCAGCAGCTATACAGGATCCTACGAGCAGTACTTC
>TRBD2|TRBV7-3|.|TRBJ2-3
CASSFSGTTDTQYF
TGTGCCAGCAGCTTTAGCGGGACCACAGATACGCAGTATTTT
>.|TRBV4-1|.|TRBJ2-3
CASSQDRGHSADTQYF
TGCGCCAGCAGCCAAGATCGCGGGCACAGCGCAGATACGCAGTATTTT
>.|TRBV15|.|TRBJ1-5
CATSGGRNQPQHF
TGTGCCACCAGCGGGGGACGCAATCAGCCCCAGCATTTT
>.|TRBV5-1|few|TRBJ2-5
CASSLVGLDGETQYF
TGCGCCAGCAGCTTAGTGGGATTAGACGGGGAGACCCAGTACTTC
>TRBD1|TRBV5-4|.|TRBJ1-2
CASSYPAGTGNGYTF
TGTGCCAGCAGCTACCCAGCGGGGACAGGGAACGGCTACACCTTC
>TRBD2|TRBV29-1|.|TRBJ2-5
CTYAPIAGRQETQYF
TGCACCTACGCACCGATAGCGGGGAGGCAAGAGACCCAGTACTTC
>.|TRBV5-6|.|TRBJ1-1
CASSLEGDEAFF
TGTGCCAGCAGCTTGGAAGGAGATGAAGCTTTCTTT
>.|TRBV27|few|TRBJ2-3
CASKDIFTDTQYF
TGTGCCAGCAAGGACATCTTCACAGATACGCAGTATTTT
>TRBD2|TRBV4-3|.|TRBJ2-5
CASSQAPRLAGGETQYF
TGCGCCAGCAGCCAAGCCCCCCGACTAGCGGGGGGCGAGACCCAGTACTTC
>.|TRBV25-1|.|TRBJ2-3
CASSEVGFGDTQYF
TGTGCCAGCAGTGAGGTCGGGTTTGGGGATACGCAGTATTTT
>.|TRBV2|few|TRBJ2-1
CASQGMGNEQFF
TGTGCCAGCCAGGGAATGGGTAATGAGCAGTTCTTC
>.|TRBV4-2|.|TRBJ2-3
CASSPSLGLITDTQYF
TGTGCCAGCAGCCCTTCATTGGGACTGATCACAGATACGCAGTATTTT
>.|TRBV7-2|few|TRBJ1-1
CASSSQRWGEAFF
TGTGCCAGCAGTTCCCAACGTTGGGGTGAAGCTTTCTTT
>TRBD2|TRBV7-2|.|TRBJ2-1
CASSLQAGGPNEQFF
TGTGCCAGCAGCCTACAGGCGGGAGGGCCGAATGAGCAGTTCTTC
>.|TRBV14|.|TRBJ2-1
CASSQDRQANDEQFF
TGTGCCAGCAGCCAAGACCGACAGGCGAACGATGAGCAGTTCTTC
>.|TRBV5-6|few|TRBJ2-7
CASSISFYEQYF
TGTGCCAGCAGCATTTCATTCTACGAGCAGTACTTC
>.|TRBV2|.|TRBJ1-6
CASTGNSPLHF
TGTGCCAGCACGGGAAATTCACCCCTCCACTTT
>TRBD1|TRBV4-2|few|TRBJ2-1
CASSLTAGQGTNEQFF
TGTGCCAGCAGCCTAACAGCGGGACAGGGGACCAATGAGCAGTTCTTC
>.|TRBV7-9|.|TRBJ1-4
CASSLAAATNEKLFF
TGTGCCAGCAGCTTAGCAGCTGCAACTAATGAAAAACTGTTTTTT
>.|TRBV29-1|.|TRBJ2-7
CSVRDTYEQYF
TGCAGCGTTAGAGATACCTACGAGCAGTACTTC
>TRBD1|TRBV7-2|.|TRBJ2-1
CASSRDRVDNEQFF
TGTGCCAGCAGCCGGGACAGGGTAGACAATGAGCAGTTCTTC
>.|TRBV30|.|TRBJ2-1
CAWSVRSLNEQFF
TGTGCCTGGAGTGTACGTTCCCTCAATGAGCAGTTCTTC